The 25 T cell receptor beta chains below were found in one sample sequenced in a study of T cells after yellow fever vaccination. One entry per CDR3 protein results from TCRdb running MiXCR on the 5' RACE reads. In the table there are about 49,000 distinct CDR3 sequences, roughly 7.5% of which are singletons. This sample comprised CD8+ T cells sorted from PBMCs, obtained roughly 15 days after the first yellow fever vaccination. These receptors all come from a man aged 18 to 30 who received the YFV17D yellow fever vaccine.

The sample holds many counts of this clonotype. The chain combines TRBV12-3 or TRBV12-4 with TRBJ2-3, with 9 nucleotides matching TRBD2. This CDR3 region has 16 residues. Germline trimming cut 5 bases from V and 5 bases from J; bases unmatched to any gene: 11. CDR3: CASSTNLAGLVDTQYF. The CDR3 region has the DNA TGTGCCAGCAGTACCAACCTAGCGGGGTTGGTAGATACGCAGTATTTT.

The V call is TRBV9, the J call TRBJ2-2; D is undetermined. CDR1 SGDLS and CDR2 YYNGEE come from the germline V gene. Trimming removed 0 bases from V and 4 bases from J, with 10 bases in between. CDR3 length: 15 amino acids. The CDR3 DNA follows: TGTGCCAGCAGCGTAGGTTGGGGTGTCACCGGGGAGCTGTTTTTT. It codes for CASSVGWGVTGELFF.

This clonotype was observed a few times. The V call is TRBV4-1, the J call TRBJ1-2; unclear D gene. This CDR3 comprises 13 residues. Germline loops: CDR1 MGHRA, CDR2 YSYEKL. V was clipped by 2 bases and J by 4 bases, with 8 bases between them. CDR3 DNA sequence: TGCGCCAGCAGCCAATCAGGAGCCTATGGCTACACCTTC. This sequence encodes CASSQSGAYGYTF.

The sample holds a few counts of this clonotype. The CDR3 bases are TGTGCCACCGGGCTGCAGGGGAACACCGGGGAGCTGTTTTTT. It specifies CATGLQGNTGELFF. The rearrangement joins TRBV24-1 to TRBJ2-2; a possible D gene is TRBD1 (5 bases). CDR3 size: 14 residues. The V and J ends lost 9 bases and 1 base respectively, with 11 bases between them. Germline V gene lookup returns CDR1 KGHDR and CDR2 SFDVKD.

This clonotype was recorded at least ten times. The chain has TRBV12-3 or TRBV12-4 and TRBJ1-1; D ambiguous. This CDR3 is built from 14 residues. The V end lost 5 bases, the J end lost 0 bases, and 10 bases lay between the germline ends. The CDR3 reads CASSLREVNTEAFF. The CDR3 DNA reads TGTGCCAGCAGTCTCAGAGAAGTGAACACTGAAGCTTTCTTT.

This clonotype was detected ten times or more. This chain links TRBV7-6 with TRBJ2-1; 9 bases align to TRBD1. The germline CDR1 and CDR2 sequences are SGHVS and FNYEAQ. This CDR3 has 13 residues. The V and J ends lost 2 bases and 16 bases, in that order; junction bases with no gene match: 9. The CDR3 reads CASSLSAGQGIFF. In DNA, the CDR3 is TGTGCCAGCAGCTTATCCGCGGGACAGGGTATATTCTTC.

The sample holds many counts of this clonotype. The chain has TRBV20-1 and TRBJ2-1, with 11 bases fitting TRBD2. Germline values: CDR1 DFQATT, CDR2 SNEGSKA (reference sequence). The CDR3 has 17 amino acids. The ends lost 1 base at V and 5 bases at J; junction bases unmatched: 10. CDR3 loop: CSARGPSGGFLNNEQFF. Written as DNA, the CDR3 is TGCAGTGCTAGAGGCCCTAGCGGGGGGTTTCTTAACAATGAGCAGTTCTTC.

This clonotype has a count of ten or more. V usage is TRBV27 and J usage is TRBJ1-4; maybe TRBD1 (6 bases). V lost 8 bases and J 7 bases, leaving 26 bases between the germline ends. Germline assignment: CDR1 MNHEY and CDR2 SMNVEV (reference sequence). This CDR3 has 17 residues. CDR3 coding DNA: TGTGCCAGCCAAAGGGGGACCGAACGAAGGTGGGGTGAAAAACTGTTTTTT. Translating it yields CASQRGTERRWGEKLFF.

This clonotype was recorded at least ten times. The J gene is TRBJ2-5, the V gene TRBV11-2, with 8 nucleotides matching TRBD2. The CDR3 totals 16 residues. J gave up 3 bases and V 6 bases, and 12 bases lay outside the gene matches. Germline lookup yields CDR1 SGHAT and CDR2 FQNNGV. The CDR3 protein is CASSFPRLAQEETQYF. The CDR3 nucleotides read TGTGCCAGCAGTTTCCCGAGACTAGCGCAGGAAGAGACCCAGTACTTC.

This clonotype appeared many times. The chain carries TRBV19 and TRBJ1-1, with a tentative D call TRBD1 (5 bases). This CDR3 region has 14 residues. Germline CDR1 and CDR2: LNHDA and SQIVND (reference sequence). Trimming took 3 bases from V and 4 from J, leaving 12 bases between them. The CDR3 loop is CASSITGALTEAFF. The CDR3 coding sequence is TGTGCCAGTAGTATCACCGGGGCCCTCACTGAAGCTTTCTTT.

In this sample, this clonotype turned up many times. This CDR3 is CASSLSPHYEQYF. Written as DNA, the CDR3 is TGTGCCAGCAGTTTAAGTCCACACTACGAGCAGTACTTC. This chain links TRBV12-3 or TRBV12-4 with TRBJ2-7, with unresolved D. The V and J ends lost 2 bases and 3 bases respectively, with 8 bases between them. This CDR3 contains 13 residues.

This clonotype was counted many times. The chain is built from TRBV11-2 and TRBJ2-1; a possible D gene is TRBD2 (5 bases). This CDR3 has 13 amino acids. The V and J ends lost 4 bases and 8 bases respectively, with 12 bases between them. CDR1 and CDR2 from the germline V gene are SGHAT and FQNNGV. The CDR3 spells CASSSTNGDEQFF. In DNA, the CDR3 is TGTGCCAGCAGCTCTACTAACGGGGATGAGCAGTTCTTC.

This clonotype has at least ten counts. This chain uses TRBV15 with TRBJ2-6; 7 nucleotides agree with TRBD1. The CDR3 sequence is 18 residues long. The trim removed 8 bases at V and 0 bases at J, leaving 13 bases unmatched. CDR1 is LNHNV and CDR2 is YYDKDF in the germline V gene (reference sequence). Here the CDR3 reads CATRTTIHRGSGANVLTF. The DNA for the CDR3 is TGTGCCACCCGAACAACTATTCACAGGGGCTCTGGGGCCAACGTCCTGACTTTC.

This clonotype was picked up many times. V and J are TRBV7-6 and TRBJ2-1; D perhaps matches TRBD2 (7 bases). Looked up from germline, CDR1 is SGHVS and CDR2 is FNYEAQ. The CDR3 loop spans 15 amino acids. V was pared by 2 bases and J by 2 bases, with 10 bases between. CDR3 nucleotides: TGTGCCAGCAGCTTAAGCGGGGACACCTACAATGAGCAGTTCTTC. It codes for CASSLSGDTYNEQFF.

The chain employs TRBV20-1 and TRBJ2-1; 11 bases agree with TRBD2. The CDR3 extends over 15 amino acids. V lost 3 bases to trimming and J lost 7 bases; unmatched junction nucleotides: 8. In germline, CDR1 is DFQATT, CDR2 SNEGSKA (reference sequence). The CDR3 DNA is TGCAGTGCTAGCCGGGTAGCGGGGGGGCCAAATGAGCAGTTCTTC. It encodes CSASRVAGGPNEQFF.

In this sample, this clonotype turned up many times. The CDR3 loop is CASGLHSTGTTGELFF. The CDR3 region has the DNA TGTGCTAGTGGTTTGCACTCGACCGGGACCACCGGGGAGCTGTTTTTT. This rearrangement joins TRBV12-5 to TRBJ2-2; either TRBD1 or TRBD2 may fit D (5 bases each). Germline CDR1 and CDR2: LGHNT and FRNRAP. The length of the CDR3 is 16 residues. Trimming took 2 bases from V and 4 from J, leaving 14 bases between them. The whole variable domain, filled in from reference TRBV12-5 and TRBJ2-2, reads DARVTQTPRHKVTEMGQEVTMRCQPILGHNTVFWYRQTMMQGLELLAYFRNRAPLDDSGMPKDRFSAEMPDATLATLKIQPSEPRDSAVYFCASGLHSTGTTGELFFGEGSRLTVL.

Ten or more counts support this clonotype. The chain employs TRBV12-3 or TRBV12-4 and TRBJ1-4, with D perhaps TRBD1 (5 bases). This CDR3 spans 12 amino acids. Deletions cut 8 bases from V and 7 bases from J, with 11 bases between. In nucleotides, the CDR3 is TGTGCCAGCCAGGGATCATCTGAAAAACTGTTTTTT. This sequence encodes CASQGSSEKLFF.

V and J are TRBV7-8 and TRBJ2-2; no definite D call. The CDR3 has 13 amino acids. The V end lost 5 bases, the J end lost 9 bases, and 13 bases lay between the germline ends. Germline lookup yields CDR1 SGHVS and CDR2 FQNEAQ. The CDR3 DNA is TGTGCCAGCAGCCCATGGACCGGCCGGGAGCTGTTTTTT. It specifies CASSPWTGRELFF. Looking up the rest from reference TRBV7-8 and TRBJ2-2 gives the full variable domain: GAGVSQSPRYKVAKRGQDVALRCDPISGHVSLFWYQQALGQGPEFLTYFQNEAQLDKSGLPSDRFFAERPEGSVSTLKIQRTQQEDSAVYLCASSPWTGRELFFGEGSRLTVL.

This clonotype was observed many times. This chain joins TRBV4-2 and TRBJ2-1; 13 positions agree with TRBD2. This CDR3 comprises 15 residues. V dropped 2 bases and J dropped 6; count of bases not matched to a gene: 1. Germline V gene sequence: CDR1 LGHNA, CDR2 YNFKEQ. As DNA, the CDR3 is TGTGCCAGCAGCCAAACTAGCGGGGGGGCCAATGAGCAGTTCTTC. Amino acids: CASSQTSGGANEQFF.

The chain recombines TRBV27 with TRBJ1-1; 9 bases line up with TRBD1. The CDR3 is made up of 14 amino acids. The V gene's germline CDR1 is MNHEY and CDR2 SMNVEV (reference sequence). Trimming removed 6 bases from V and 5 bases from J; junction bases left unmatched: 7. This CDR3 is CASSLQGAGTEAFF. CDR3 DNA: TGTGCCAGCAGCCTACAGGGGGCCGGGACTGAAGCTTTCTTT.

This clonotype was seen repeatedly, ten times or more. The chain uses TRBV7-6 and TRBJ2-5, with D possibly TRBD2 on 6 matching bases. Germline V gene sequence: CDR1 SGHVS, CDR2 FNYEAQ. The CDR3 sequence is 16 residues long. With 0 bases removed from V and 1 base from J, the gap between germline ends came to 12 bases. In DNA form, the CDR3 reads TGTGCCAGCAGCTTAGCCTCGTTAGCGGCCCAAGAGACCCAGTACTTC. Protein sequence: CASSLASLAAQETQYF.

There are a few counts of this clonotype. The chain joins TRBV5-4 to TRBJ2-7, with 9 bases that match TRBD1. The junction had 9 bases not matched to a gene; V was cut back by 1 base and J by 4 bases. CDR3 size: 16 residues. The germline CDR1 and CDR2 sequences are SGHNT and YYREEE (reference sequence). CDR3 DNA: TGTGCCAGCAGCTTGATCGGACAGGGGATCTCTTACGAGCAGTACTTC. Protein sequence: CASSLIGQGISYEQYF.

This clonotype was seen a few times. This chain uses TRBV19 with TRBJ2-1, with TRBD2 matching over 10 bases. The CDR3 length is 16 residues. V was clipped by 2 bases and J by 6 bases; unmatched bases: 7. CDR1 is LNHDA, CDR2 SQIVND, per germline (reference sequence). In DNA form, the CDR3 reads TGTGCCAGTAGTATATCCCATAGCGGGGGGAGCAATGAGCAGTTCTTC. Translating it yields CASSISHSGGSNEQFF.

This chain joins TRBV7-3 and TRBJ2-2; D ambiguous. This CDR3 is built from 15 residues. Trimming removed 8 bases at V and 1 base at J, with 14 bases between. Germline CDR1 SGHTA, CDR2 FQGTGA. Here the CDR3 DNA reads TGTGCCAGCGGAGTAGAGCCAGGGAACACCGGGGAGCTGTTTTTT. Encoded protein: CASGVEPGNTGELFF.

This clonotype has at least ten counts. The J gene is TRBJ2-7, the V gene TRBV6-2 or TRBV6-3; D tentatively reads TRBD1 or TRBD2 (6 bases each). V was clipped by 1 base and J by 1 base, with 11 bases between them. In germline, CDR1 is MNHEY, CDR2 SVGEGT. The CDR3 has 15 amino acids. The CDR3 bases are TGTGCCAGCAGTTACTGGAGGGGGGAATCCTACGAGCAGTACTTC. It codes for CASSYWRGESYEQYF.